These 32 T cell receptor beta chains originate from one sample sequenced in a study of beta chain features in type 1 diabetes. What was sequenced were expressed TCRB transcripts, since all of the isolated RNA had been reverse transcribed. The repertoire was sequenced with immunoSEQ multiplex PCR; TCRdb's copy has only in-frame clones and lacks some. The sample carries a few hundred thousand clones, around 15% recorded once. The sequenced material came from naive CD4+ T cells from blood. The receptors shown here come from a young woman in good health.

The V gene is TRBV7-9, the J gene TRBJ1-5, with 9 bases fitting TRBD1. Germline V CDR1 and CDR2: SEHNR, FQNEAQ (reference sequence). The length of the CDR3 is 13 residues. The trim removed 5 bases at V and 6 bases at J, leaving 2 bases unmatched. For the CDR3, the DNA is TGTGCCAGCAGCGGGACAGGGTTTCAGCCCCAGCATTTT. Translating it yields CASSGTGFQPQHF.

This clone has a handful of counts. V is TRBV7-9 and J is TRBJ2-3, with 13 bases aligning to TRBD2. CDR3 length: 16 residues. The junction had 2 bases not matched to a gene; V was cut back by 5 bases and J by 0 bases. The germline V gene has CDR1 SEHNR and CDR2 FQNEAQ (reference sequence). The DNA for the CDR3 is TGTGCCAGCAGCCCGGGACTAGCGGGAAGCACAGATACGCAGTATTTT. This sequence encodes CASSPGLAGSTDTQYF.

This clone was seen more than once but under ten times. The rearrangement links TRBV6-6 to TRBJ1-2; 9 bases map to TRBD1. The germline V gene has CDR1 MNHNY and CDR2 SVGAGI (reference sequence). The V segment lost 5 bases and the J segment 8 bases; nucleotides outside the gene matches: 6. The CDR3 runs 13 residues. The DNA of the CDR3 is TGTGCCAGCAGTCGGACAGGGGTCGAGGGCTACACCTTC. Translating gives CASSRTGVEGYTF.

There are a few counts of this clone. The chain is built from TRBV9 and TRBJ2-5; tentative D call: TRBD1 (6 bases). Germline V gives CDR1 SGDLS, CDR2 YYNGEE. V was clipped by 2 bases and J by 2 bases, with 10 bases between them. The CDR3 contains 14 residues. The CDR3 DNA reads TGTGCCAGCAGCGTTACGACAGGACAAGAGACCCAGTACTTC. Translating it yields CASSVTTGQETQYF.

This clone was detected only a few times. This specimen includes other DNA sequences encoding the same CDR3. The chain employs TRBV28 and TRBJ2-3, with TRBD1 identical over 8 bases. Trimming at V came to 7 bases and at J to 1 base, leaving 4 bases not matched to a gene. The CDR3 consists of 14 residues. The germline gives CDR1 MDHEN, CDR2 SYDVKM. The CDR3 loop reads CASTPGQGTDTQYF. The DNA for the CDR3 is TGTGCCAGCACCCCGGGACAGGGCACAGATACGCAGTATTTT.

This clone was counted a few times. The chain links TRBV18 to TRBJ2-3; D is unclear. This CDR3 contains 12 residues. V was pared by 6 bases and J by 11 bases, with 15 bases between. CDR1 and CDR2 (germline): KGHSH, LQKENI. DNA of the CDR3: TGTGCCAGCTCCCCCGAGCTGGAGTGGCAGTATTTT. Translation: CASSPELEWQYF. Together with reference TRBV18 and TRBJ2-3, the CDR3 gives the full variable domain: NAGVMQNPRHLVRRRGQEARLRCSPMKGHSHVYWYRQLPEEGLKFMVYLQKENIIDESGMPKERFSAEFPKEGPSILRIQQVVRGDSAAYFCASSPELEWQYFGPGTRLTVL.

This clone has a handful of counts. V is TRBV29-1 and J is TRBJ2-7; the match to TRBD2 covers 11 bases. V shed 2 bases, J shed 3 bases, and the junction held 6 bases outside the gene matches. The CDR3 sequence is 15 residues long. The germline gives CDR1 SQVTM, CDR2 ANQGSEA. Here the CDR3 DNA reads TGCAGCGTTGAACTCCTCCTAGCGGGAGGCTACGAGCAGTACTTC. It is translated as CSVELLLAGGYEQYF.

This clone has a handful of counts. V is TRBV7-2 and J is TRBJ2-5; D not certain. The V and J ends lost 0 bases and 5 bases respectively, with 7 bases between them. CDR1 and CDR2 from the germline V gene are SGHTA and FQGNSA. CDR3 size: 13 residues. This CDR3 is CASSLAFQETQYF. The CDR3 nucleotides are TGTGCCAGCAGCTTAGCGTTTCAGGAGACCCAGTACTTC.

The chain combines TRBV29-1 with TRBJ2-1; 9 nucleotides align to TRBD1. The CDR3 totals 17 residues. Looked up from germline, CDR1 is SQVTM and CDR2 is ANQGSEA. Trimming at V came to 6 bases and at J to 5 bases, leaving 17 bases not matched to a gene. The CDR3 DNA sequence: TGCAGCGTCTTCCCGGGACAGGGACAAGAATGGGACAATGAGCAGTTCTTC. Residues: CSVFPGQGQEWDNEQFF.

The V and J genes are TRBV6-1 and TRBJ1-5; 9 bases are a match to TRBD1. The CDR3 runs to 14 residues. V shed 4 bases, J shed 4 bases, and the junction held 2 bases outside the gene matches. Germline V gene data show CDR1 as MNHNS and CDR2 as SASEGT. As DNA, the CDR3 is TGTGCCAGCAGTGGAGGGACAGGGAATCAGCCCCAGCATTTT. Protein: CASSGGTGNQPQHF.

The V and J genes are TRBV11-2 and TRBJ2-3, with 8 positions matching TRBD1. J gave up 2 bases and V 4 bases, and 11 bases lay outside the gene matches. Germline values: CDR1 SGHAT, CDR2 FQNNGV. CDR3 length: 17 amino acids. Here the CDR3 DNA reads TGTGCCAGCAGCTCTATTAGGACAGGGCAGGCCACAGATACGCAGTATTTT. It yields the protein CASSSIRTGQATDTQYF.

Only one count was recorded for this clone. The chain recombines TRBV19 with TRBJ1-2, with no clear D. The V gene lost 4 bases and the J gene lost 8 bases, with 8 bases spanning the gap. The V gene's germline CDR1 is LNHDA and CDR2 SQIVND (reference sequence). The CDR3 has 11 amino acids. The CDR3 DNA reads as TGTGCCAGTAGTAGCGGGGAGGGCTACACCTTC. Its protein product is CASSSGEGYTF.

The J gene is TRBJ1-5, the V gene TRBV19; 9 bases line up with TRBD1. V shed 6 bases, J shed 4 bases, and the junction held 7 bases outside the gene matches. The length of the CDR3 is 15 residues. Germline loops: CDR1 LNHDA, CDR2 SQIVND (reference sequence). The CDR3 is CASSRGDRANQPQHF. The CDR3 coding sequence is TGTGCCAGTAGCCGCGGGGACAGGGCGAATCAGCCCCAGCATTTT.

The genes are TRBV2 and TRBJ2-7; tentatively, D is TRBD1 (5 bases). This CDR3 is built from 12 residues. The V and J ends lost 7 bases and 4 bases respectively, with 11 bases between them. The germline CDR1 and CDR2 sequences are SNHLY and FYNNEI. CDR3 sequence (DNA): TGTGCCAGCAACCCAGGGTGGTACGAGCAGTACTTC. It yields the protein CASNPGWYEQYF. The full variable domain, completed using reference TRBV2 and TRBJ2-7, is EPEVTQTPSHQVTQMGQEVILRCVPISNHLYFYWYRQILGQKVEFLVSFYNNEISEKSEIFDDQFSVERPDGSNFTLKIRSTKLEDSAMYFCASNPGWYEQYFGPGTRLTVT.

In DNA form, the CDR3 reads TGTGCCAGCAGCTTAAACAACCCAAGGAGCTACGAGCAGTACTTC. Translation: CASSLNNPRSYEQYF. The V gene is TRBV11-1, the J gene TRBJ2-7, with D hard to call. This CDR3 has 15 amino acids. With 2 bases removed from V and 3 bases from J, the gap between germline ends came to 14 bases. The germline gives CDR1 SGHAT, CDR2 FQDESV (reference sequence). The full variable domain, with the rest looked up from reference TRBV11-1 and TRBJ2-7, is EAEVAQSPRYKITEKSQAVAFWCDPISGHATLYWYRQILGQGPELLVQFQDESVVDDSQLPKDRFSAERLKGVDSTLKIQPAELGDSAMYLCASSLNNPRSYEQYFGPGTRLTVT.

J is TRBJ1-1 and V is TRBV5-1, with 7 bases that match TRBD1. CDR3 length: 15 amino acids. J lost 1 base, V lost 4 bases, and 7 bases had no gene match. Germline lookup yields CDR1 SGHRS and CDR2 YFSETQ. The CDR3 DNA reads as TGCGCCAGCAGCCCGACAGGGTTAGGGAACACTGAAGCTTTCTTT. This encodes CASSPTGLGNTEAFF.

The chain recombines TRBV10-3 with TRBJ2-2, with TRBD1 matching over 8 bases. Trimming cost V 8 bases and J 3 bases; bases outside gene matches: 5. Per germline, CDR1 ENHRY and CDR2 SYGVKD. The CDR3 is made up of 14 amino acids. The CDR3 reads CAIGQGGDTGELFF. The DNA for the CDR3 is TGTGCCATCGGACAGGGCGGGGACACCGGGGAGCTGTTTTTT.

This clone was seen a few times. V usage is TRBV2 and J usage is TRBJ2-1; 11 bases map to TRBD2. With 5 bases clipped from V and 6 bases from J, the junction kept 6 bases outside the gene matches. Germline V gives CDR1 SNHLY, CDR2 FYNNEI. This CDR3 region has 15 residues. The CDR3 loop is CASSWTSGSFNEQFF. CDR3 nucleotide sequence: TGTGCCAGCAGTTGGACTAGCGGGTCTTTCAATGAGCAGTTCTTC.

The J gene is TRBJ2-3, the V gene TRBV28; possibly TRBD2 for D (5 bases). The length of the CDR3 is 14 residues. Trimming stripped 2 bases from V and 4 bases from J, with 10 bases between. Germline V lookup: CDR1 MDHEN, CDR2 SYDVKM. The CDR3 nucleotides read TGTGCCAGCAGTTTACACGGGGTGGCAGATACGCAGTATTTT. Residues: CASSLHGVADTQYF.

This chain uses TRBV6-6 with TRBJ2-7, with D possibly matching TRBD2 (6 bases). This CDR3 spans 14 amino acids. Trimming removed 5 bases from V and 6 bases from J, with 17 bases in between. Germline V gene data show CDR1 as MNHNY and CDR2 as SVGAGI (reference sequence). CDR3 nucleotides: TGTGCCAGCAGTCACGACCTGGCAGCGGGCGAGCAGTACTTC. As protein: CASSHDLAAGEQYF.

The CDR3 spells CASGRGSGRNYEQYF. The CDR3, as DNA: TGCGCCAGCGGCCGAGGGAGCGGGAGGAACTACGAGCAGTACTTC. The chain links TRBV5-1 to TRBJ2-7; TRBD2 agrees at 9 bases. Trimming at V came to 7 bases and at J to 3 bases, leaving 11 bases not matched to a gene. Germline V CDR1 and CDR2: SGHRS, YFSETQ. The CDR3 is 15 amino acids.

DNA for the CDR3: TGTGCCGCGATCTTCGGTTCAATAAATCAGCCCCAGCATTTT. Protein product: CAAIFGSINQPQHF. This chain links TRBV30 with TRBJ1-5, with D uncertain. Germline V gene lookup returns CDR1 GTSNPN and CDR2 SVGIG (reference sequence). Trimming took 8 bases from V and 4 from J, leaving 18 bases between them. The CDR3 loop spans 14 amino acids.

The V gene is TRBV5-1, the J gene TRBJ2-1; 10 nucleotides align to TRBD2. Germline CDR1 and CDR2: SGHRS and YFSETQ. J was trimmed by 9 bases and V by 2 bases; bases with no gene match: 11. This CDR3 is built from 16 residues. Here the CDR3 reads CASSLTSGTPGSEQFF. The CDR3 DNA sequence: TGCGCCAGCAGCTTAACTAGCGGGACCCCGGGCAGTGAGCAGTTCTTC. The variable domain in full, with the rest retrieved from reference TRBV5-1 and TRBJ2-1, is KAGVTQTPRYLIKTRGQQVTLSCSPISGHRSVSWYQQTPGQGLQFLFEYFSETQRNKGNFPGRFSGRQFSNSRSEMNVSTLELGDSALYLCASSLTSGTPGSEQFFGPGTRLTVL.

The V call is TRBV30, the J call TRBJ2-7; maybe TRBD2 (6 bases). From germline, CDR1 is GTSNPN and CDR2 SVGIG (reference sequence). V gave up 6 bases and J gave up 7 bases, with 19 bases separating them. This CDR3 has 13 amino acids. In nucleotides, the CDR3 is TGTGCCTGCCAGGGACTCGGGCTCATGGAGCAGTACTTC. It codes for CACQGLGLMEQYF.

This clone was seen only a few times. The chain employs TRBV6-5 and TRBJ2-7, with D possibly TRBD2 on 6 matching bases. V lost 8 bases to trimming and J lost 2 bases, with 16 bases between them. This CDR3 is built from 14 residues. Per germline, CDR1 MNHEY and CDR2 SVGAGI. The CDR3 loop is CASGDGGTTYEQYF. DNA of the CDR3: TGTGCCAGCGGGGATGGGGGGACGACCTACGAGCAGTACTTC.

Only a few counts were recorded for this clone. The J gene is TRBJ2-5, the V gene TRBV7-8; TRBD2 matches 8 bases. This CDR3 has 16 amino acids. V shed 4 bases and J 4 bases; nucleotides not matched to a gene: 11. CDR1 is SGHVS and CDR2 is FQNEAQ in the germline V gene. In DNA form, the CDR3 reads TGTGCCAGCAGCTCGACCTGGGCCAGCGGGAGAGAGACCCAGTACTTC. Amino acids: CASSSTWASGRETQYF.

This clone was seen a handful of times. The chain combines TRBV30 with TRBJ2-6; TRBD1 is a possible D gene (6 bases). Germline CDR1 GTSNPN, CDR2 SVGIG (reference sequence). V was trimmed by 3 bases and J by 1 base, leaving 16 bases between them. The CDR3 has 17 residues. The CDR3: CAWSWGLATSGANVLTF. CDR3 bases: TGTGCCTGGAGCTGGGGGCTTGCTACATCTGGGGCCAACGTCCTGACTTTC.

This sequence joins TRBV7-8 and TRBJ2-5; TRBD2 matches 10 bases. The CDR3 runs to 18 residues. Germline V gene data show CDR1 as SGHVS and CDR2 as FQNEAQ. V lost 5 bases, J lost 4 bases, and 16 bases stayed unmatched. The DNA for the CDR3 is TGTGCCAGCAGCATAACCGGGACTAGCGACCCGAGGGCAGAGACCCAGTACTTC. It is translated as CASSITGTSDPRAETQYF.

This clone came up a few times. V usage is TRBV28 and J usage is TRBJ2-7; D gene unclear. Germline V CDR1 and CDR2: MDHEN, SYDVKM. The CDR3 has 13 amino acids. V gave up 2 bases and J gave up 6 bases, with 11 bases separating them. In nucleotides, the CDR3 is TGTGCCAGCAGTTTAATTCAGGTGGGCGAGCAGTACTTC. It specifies CASSLIQVGEQYF.

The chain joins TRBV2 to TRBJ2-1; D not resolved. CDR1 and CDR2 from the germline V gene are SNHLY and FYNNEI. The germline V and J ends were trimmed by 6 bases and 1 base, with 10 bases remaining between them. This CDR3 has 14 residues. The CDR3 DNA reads TGTGCCAGCAGGGGCAAGAGTTCCTACAATGAGCAGTTCTTC. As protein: CASRGKSSYNEQFF.

The CDR3 here is CASGGTSGETDTQYF. The CDR3, as DNA: TGTGCCAGTGGGGGAACTAGCGGAGAGACAGATACGCAGTATTTT. V usage is TRBV2 and J usage is TRBJ2-3, with 8 bases fitting TRBD2. V shed 9 bases and J 3 bases; nucleotides not matched to a gene: 11. CDR1 is SNHLY, CDR2 FYNNEI, per germline. This CDR3 has 15 residues.

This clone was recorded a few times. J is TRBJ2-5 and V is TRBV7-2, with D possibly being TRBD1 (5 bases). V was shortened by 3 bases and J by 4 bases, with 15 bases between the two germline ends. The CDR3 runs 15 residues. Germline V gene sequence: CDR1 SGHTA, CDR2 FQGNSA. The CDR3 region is CASSFNGRTRETQYF. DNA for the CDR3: TGTGCCAGCAGCTTTAATGGGCGGACACGAGAGACCCAGTACTTC.